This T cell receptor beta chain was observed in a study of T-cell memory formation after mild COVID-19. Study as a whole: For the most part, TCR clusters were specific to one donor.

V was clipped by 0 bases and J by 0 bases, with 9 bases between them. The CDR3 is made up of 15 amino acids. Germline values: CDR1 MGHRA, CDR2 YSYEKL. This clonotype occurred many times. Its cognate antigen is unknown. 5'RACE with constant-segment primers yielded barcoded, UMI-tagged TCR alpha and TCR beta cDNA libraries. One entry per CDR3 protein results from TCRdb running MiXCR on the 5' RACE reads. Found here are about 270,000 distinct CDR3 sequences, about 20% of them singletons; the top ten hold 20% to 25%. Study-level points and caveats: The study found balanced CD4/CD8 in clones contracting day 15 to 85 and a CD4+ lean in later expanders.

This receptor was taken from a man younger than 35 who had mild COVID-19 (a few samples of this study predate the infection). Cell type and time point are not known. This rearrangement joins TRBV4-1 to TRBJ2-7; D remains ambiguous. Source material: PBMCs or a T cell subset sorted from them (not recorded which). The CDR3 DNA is TGCGCCAGCAGCCAAGAGTTCCGAAGCTCCTACGAGCAGTACTTC. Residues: CASSQEFRSSYEQYF.